One sample yielded the 19 T cell receptor beta chains listed below, sequenced in a study of patients and donors after allogeneic stem cell transplantation. TCRdb ran MiXCR on the RT-PCR reads and lists one entry per CDR3 protein. The sample includes over 400,000 distinct CDR3 sequences, approximately 16% seen only once; the top ten take 6% to 8%. Input material: blood, either unsorted or a sorted T cell fraction (not recorded which). Receptor source: a human donor who was either an allogeneic HSCT recipient or a stem cell or donor lymphocyte infusion donor (not recorded which). It is not recorded whose cells these are; they may come from a transplant donor.

This clonotype came up a few times. The chain employs TRBV24-1 and TRBJ2-2; TRBD2 is a possible D gene (5 bases). The CDR3 is 15 amino acids. CDR1 is KGHDR and CDR2 is SFDVKD in the germline V gene. V was shortened by 5 bases and J by 10 bases, with 19 bases between the two germline ends. The CDR3 loop reads CATSAARRGPVELFF. For the CDR3, the DNA is TGTGCCACCAGTGCAGCCCGAAGAGGGCCGGTGGAGCTGTTTTTT.

This clonotype was counted between two and nine times. This chain uses TRBV15 with TRBJ2-7; D perhaps matches TRBD2 (7 bases). Per germline, CDR1 LNHNV and CDR2 YYDKDF (reference sequence). Trimming took 4 bases from V and 0 from J, leaving 16 bases between them. The CDR3 totals 16 residues. The CDR3 region has the DNA TGTGCCACCAGCACAGGGGAGGGGAGGAGCTCCTACGAGCAGTACTTC. Its translation is CATSTGEGRSSYEQYF. Full variable domain (missing parts from reference TRBV15 and TRBJ2-7): DAMVIQNPRYQVTQFGKPVTLSCSQTLNHNVMYWYQQKSSQAPKLLFHYYDKDFNNEADTPDNFQSRRPNTSFCFLDIRSPGLGDTAMYLCATSTGEGRSSYEQYFGPGTRLTVT.

The V gene is TRBV27, the J gene TRBJ2-7; D gene uncertain. Germline values: CDR1 MNHEY, CDR2 SMNVEV (reference sequence). This CDR3 comprises 14 residues. V was trimmed by 4 bases and J by 0 bases, leaving 10 bases between them. DNA for the CDR3: TGTGCCAGCAGTTATCACCTAGGCTCCTACGAGCAGTACTTC. Protein product: CASSYHLGSYEQYF.

This clonotype was recorded many times. The rearrangement uses TRBV12-3 or TRBV12-4 and TRBJ2-7; D is undetermined. The CDR3 runs to 12 residues. The ends were cut back, 5 bases at V and 3 bases at J, with 8 bases in the middle. Here the CDR3 reads CASSPTNYEQYF. The CDR3 DNA sequence: TGTGCCAGCAGTCCGACGAACTACGAGCAGTACTTC.

This clonotype was observed a few times. The rearrangement links TRBV4-1 to TRBJ2-7, with TRBD2 matching 9 bases. Germline CDR1 and CDR2: MGHRA and YSYEKL. J was trimmed by 2 bases and V by 1 base; bases with no gene match: 3. The CDR3 extends over 15 amino acids. The CDR3 reads CASSQGLADAYEQYF. The CDR3 nucleotides are TGCGCCAGCAGCCAAGGACTAGCGGACGCCTACGAGCAGTACTTC.

This clonotype showed up just a few times. The chain links TRBV27 to TRBJ1-6; D unclear. The CDR3 is 14 amino acids. V lost 6 bases and J 6 bases, leaving 12 bases between the germline ends. Germline CDR1 MNHEY, CDR2 SMNVEV (reference sequence). CDR3 sequence (DNA): TGTGCCAGCAGCCCGACGGGGTTTAATTCACCCCTCCACTTT. Encoded protein: CASSPTGFNSPLHF.

This clonotype was seen a few times. This chain uses TRBV5-1 with TRBJ2-2; 10 bases fit TRBD1. From germline, CDR1 is SGHRS and CDR2 YFSETQ. CDR3 length: 15 amino acids. J was trimmed by 7 bases and V by 0 bases; bases with no gene match: 3. CDR3 residues: CASSLEDRGIGELFF. CDR3 nucleotide sequence: TGCGCCAGCAGCTTGGAGGACAGGGGGATCGGGGAGCTGTTTTTT.

The chain is built from TRBV4-1 and TRBJ1-5; TRBD1 might be the D (6 bases). CDR1 MGHRA and CDR2 YSYEKL come from the germline V gene. The CDR3 consists of 17 residues. Between the trimmed V and J ends, which lost 1 base and 0 bases, there was a span of 13 bases. In DNA form, the CDR3 reads TGCGCCAGCAGCCAAGTTATAACAGGGAATAGCAATCAGCCCCAGCATTTT. Translating gives CASSQVITGNSNQPQHF.

This clonotype was picked up a small number of times. The V gene is TRBV21-1, the J gene TRBJ2-1; the table's TRBD1 call for D was not verified on the DNA. TRBV21-1 is classified as a pseudogene. The CDR3 has 17 residues. CDR3 bases: TGTGCCAGCAGCAAAAGGCGACAGGACATCACCTACAATGAGCAGTTCTTC. Amino acid sequence: CASSKRRQDITYNEQFF.

This chain connects TRBV27 to TRBJ2-1, with a possible D match to TRBD2 (5 bases). Per germline, CDR1 MNHEY and CDR2 SMNVEV (reference sequence). V was trimmed by 5 bases and J by 4 bases, leaving 15 bases between them. This CDR3 is 15 amino acids long. For the CDR3, the DNA is TGTGCCAGCAGTCACCACCGTACGGGGTACAATGAGCAGTTCTTC. Its translation is CASSHHRTGYNEQFF.

The chain couples TRBV12-3 or TRBV12-4 to TRBJ1-2; D not certain. V dropped 3 bases and J dropped 12 bases, with 11 bases sitting between them. CDR3 size: 11 residues. The CDR3 DNA sequence: TGTGCCAGCAGTTTTTTAGGGATCCACACCTTC. This sequence encodes CASSFLGIHTF.

The rearrangement uses TRBV7-8 and TRBJ2-3; maybe TRBD1 (6 bases). CDR3 size: 13 residues. Looked up from germline, CDR1 is SGHVS and CDR2 is FQNEAQ. V lost 5 bases and J lost 6, with 12 bases in between. This chain's CDR3 is CASSTDRSDTQYF. In DNA form, the CDR3 reads TGTGCCAGCAGCACAGACAGGTCTGATACGCAGTATTTT.

The V and J genes are TRBV20-1 and TRBJ1-1, with 7 bases lining up with TRBD1. V dropped 1 base and J dropped 8; count of bases not matched to a gene: 10. The CDR3 is made up of 14 amino acids. The germline V gene encodes CDR1 DFQATT and CDR2 SNEGSKA (reference sequence). Here the CDR3 reads CSARALPQGREAFF. As DNA, the CDR3 is TGCAGTGCTAGAGCCCTCCCACAGGGGCGGGAAGCTTTCTTT.

There are a few counts of this clonotype. CDR3 sequence reads: CASSSGGEEQYF. In DNA, the CDR3 is TGTGCCAGCAGTTCAGGTGGGGAGGAGCAGTACTTC. The chain joins TRBV12-3 or TRBV12-4 to TRBJ2-7; D perhaps matches TRBD2 (5 bases). The CDR3 sequence is 12 residues long. With 4 bases removed from V and 7 bases from J, the gap between germline ends came to 11 bases.

The chain uses TRBV7-2 and TRBJ1-1; no definite D call. Germline CDR1 is SGHTA and CDR2 is FQGNSA. The V end lost 4 bases, the J end lost 0 bases, and 15 bases lay between the germline ends. The CDR3 runs to 16 residues. The CDR3 nucleotides are TGTGCCAGCAGCTCAAAGGCGCGGGCCATGAACACTGAAGCTTTCTTT. This encodes CASSSKARAMNTEAFF. The entire variable domain, with the rest obtained from reference TRBV7-2 and TRBJ1-1, is as follows: GAGVSQSPSNKVTEKGKDVELRCDPISGHTALYWYRQSLGQGLEFLIYFQGNSAPDKSGLPSDRFSAERTGGSVSTLTIQRTQQEDSAVYLCASSSKARAMNTEAFFGQGTRLTVV.

The chain couples TRBV5-8 to TRBJ2-5; 8 bases match TRBD1. V shed 4 bases and J 5 bases; nucleotides not matched to a gene: 13. This CDR3 has 16 amino acids. Germline V CDR1 and CDR2: SGHTS, YDEGEE. The CDR3 sequence is CASSINLRQGWETQYF. The CDR3 DNA sequence: TGTGCCAGCAGCATCAACCTAAGACAGGGGTGGGAGACCCAGTACTTC.

V and J are TRBV24-1 and TRBJ2-6; D is unresolved. With 5 bases removed from V and 0 bases from J, the gap between germline ends came to 4 bases. Germline CDR1 is KGHDR and CDR2 is SFDVKD. This CDR3 has 14 residues. The CDR3 sequence: CATSGSSGANVLTF. CDR3 nucleotide sequence: TGTGCCACCAGTGGGTCCTCTGGGGCCAACGTCCTGACTTTC.

The rearrangement joins TRBV12-5 to TRBJ2-1; 9 nucleotides match TRBD1. CDR1 LGHNT and CDR2 FRNRAP come from the germline V gene. The CDR3 length is 15 residues. With 1 base clipped from V and 3 bases from J, the junction kept 1 base outside the gene matches. The CDR3 spells CASGLGQGDYNEQFF. CDR3 sequence (DNA): TGTGCTAGTGGTTTGGGACAGGGGGACTACAATGAGCAGTTCTTC.

This clonotype has only a few counts. The chain couples TRBV6-5 to TRBJ2-1; D is possibly TRBD1 or TRBD2 (6 bases each). The CDR3 extends over 15 amino acids. V was shortened by 1 base and J by 7 bases, with 14 bases between the two germline ends. CDR1 and CDR2 from the germline V gene are MNHEY and SVGAGI. The CDR3 here is CASSYWWGAENEQFF. The CDR3 nucleotides read TGTGCCAGCAGTTACTGGTGGGGGGCTGAGAATGAGCAGTTCTTC.